A selection of T cell receptor beta chains follows, all from one sample in a study of graft-versus-host responses after intestinal transplantation. No antigen has been identified for these receptors. TCRdb's copy holds only in-frame clones and misses some; the assay was immunoSEQ multiplex PCR. The repertoire holds fewer than 50,000 clones, with about four fifths as singletons. Sequenced here: unstimulated CD4+ T cells sorted from spleen or lymph node cells, sampled before transplant. The origin of the receptors is a human donor who was the organ donor for an intestinal transplant. The CDR3 runs from the conserved cysteine through the conserved F or W. A D gene is named only where the DNA matches it firmly. The size of a clone is reported for some rows only, either as once, few or many, or as a class for expanded clones.

d_call: TRBD2
clone_size: few
cdr3_length: 17
v_call: TRBV5-6
j_call: TRBJ2-5
cdr3_aa: CASSPGLAGARRETQYF
cdr3_nt: TGTGCCAGCAGCCCGGGACTAGCGGGAGCTAGACGGGAGACCCAGTACTTC

d_call: TRBD1
clone_size: NA
cdr3_length: 13
v_call: TRBV7-2
j_call: TRBJ1-2
cdr3_aa: CASSFGQGGGYTF
cdr3_nt: TGTGCCAGCAGCTTCGGACAGGGGGGTGGCTACACCTTC

d_call: TRBD2
clone_size: NA
cdr3_length: 15
v_call: TRBV19
j_call: TRBJ2-7
cdr3_aa: CASSTLAGGSYEQYF
cdr3_nt: TGTGCCAGTAGTACCCTAGCGGGGGGATCCTACGAGCAGTACTTC

d_call: NA
clone_size: NA
cdr3_length: 12
v_call: TRBV13
j_call: TRBJ2-3
cdr3_aa: CASSDYTDTQYF
cdr3_nt: TGTGCCAGCAGCGACTACACAGATACGCAGTATTTT

d_call: NA
clone_size: NA
cdr3_length: 15
v_call: TRBV4-3
j_call: TRBJ1-6
cdr3_aa: CASSQDSSYNSPLHF
cdr3_nt: TGCGCCAGCAGCCAGGACAGTTCCTATAATTCACCCCTCCACTTT

d_call: TRBD2
clone_size: NA
cdr3_length: 14
v_call: TRBV11-2
j_call: TRBJ2-1
cdr3_aa: CASSWTSGSNEQFF
cdr3_nt: TGTGCCAGCAGCTGGACTAGCGGGAGCAATGAGCAGTTCTTC

d_call: TRBD1
clone_size: NA
cdr3_length: 14
v_call: TRBV7-2
j_call: TRBJ1-5
cdr3_aa: CASSSDRADQPQHF
cdr3_nt: TGTGCCAGCAGCTCGGACAGGGCGGATCAGCCCCAGCATTTT

d_call: TRBD1
clone_size: NA
cdr3_length: 17
v_call: TRBV5-6
j_call: TRBJ1-4
cdr3_aa: CASSIRTGRGPNEKLFF
cdr3_nt: TGTGCCAGCAGCATCCGGACAGGGCGAGGACCTAATGAAAAACTGTTTTTT

d_call: TRBD1
clone_size: few
cdr3_length: 14
v_call: TRBV6-1
j_call: TRBJ2-7
cdr3_aa: CASSEQQGDDEQYF
cdr3_nt: TGTGCCAGCAGTGAACAACAGGGGGACGACGAGCAGTACTTC

d_call: TRBD2
clone_size: NA
cdr3_length: 17
v_call: TRBV4-1
j_call: TRBJ2-5
cdr3_aa: CASSQEFVAGGEETQYF
cdr3_nt: TGCGCCAGCAGCCAAGAATTCGTAGCGGGGGGAGAGGAGACCCAGTACTTC

d_call: NA
clone_size: NA
cdr3_length: 14
v_call: TRBV19
j_call: TRBJ2-3
cdr3_aa: CASSPDISTDTQYF
cdr3_nt: TGTGCCAGTAGCCCGGACATAAGCACAGATACGCAGTATTTT

d_call: NA
clone_size: NA
cdr3_length: 13
v_call: TRBV14
j_call: TRBJ1-2
cdr3_aa: CASSQDLGYGYTF
cdr3_nt: TGTGCCAGCAGCCAAGATCTAGGGTATGGCTACACCTTC

d_call: TRBD1
clone_size: NA
cdr3_length: 16
v_call: TRBV2
j_call: TRBJ1-2
cdr3_aa: CATIPDRVLINYGYTF
cdr3_nt: TGTGCCACCATACCGGACAGGGTGTTAATTAACTATGGCTACACCTTC

d_call: NA
clone_size: NA
cdr3_length: 12
v_call: TRBV6-1
j_call: TRBJ1-2
cdr3_aa: CASSEPYYGYTF
cdr3_nt: TGTGCCAGCAGTGAGCCGTACTATGGCTACACCTTC

d_call: NA
clone_size: few
cdr3_length: 12
v_call: TRBV11-3
j_call: TRBJ2-7
cdr3_aa: CASSSGPREQYF
cdr3_nt: TGTGCCAGCAGCTCGGGACCGCGGGAGCAGTACTTC

d_call: NA
clone_size: NA
cdr3_length: 13
v_call: TRBV5-1
j_call: TRBJ2-1
cdr3_aa: CASSFFEYNEQFF
cdr3_nt: TGCGCCAGCAGCTTTTTTGAATACAATGAGCAGTTCTTC

d_call: NA
clone_size: NA
cdr3_length: 13
v_call: TRBV27
j_call: TRBJ1-2
cdr3_aa: CASRTEPGYGYTF
cdr3_nt: TGTGCCAGCCGGACAGAGCCGGGCTATGGCTACACCTTC

d_call: NA
clone_size: NA
cdr3_length: 15
v_call: TRBV19
j_call: TRBJ2-1
cdr3_aa: CASSMGGLSYNEQFF
cdr3_nt: TGTGCCAGTAGTATGGGGGGGCTTTCCTACAATGAGCAGTTCTTC

d_call: NA
clone_size: NA
cdr3_length: 12
v_call: TRBV30
j_call: TRBJ1-2
cdr3_aa: CAWSVDNYGYTF
cdr3_nt: TGTGCCTGGAGTGTGGACAACTATGGCTACACCTTC

d_call: NA
clone_size: NA
cdr3_length: 15
v_call: TRBV5-1
j_call: TRBJ2-3
cdr3_aa: CASSLGSGHTDTQYF
cdr3_nt: TGCGCCAGCAGCTTGGGGTCCGGGCACACAGATACGCAGTATTTT

d_call: NA
clone_size: NA
cdr3_length: 13
v_call: TRBV19
j_call: TRBJ2-5
cdr3_aa: CASSMASWETQYF
cdr3_nt: TGTGCCAGTAGTATGGCTAGCTGGGAGACCCAGTACTTC

d_call: NA
clone_size: NA
cdr3_length: 13
v_call: TRBV5-6
j_call: TRBJ2-1
cdr3_aa: CASSVGASGAMFF
cdr3_nt: TGTGCCAGCAGCGTGGGGGCCAGCGGGGCGATGTTCTTC

d_call: TRBD2
clone_size: NA
cdr3_length: 14
v_call: TRBV6-1
j_call: TRBJ2-7
cdr3_aa: CASRVAGGTYEQYF
cdr3_nt: TGTGCCAGCAGGGTAGCGGGAGGAACCTACGAGCAGTACTTC

d_call: NA
clone_size: NA
cdr3_length: 11
v_call: TRBV30
j_call: TRBJ2-3
cdr3_aa: CAWSSWDTQYF
cdr3_nt: TGTGCCTGGAGCTCGTGGGATACGCAGTATTTT

d_call: NA
clone_size: NA
cdr3_length: 12
v_call: TRBV6-1
j_call: TRBJ1-2
cdr3_aa: CASRQGDYGYTF
cdr3_nt: TGTGCCAGCAGACAGGGAGACTATGGCTACACCTTC

d_call: NA
clone_size: NA
cdr3_length: 14
v_call: TRBV6-1
j_call: TRBJ2-5
cdr3_aa: CASTPGEGGETQYF
cdr3_nt: TGTGCCAGCACTCCCGGCGAGGGGGGAGAGACCCAGTACTTC

d_call: TRBD2
clone_size: once
cdr3_length: 15
v_call: TRBV6-4
j_call: TRBJ2-4
cdr3_aa: CASSEDSGGWNIQYF
cdr3_nt: TGTGCCAGCAGTGAGGATAGCGGGGGATGGAACATTCAGTACTTC

d_call: TRBD1
clone_size: NA
cdr3_length: 14
v_call: TRBV5-4
j_call: TRBJ2-7
cdr3_aa: CASSSTGQGYEQYF
cdr3_nt: TGTGCCAGCAGCTCCACGGGACAGGGCTACGAGCAGTACTTC

d_call: NA
clone_size: NA
cdr3_length: 13
v_call: TRBV7-2
j_call: TRBJ2-2
cdr3_aa: CASSLARPGELFF
cdr3_nt: TGTGCCAGCAGCTTAGCGCGGCCCGGGGAGCTGTTTTTT

d_call: TRBD1
clone_size: NA
cdr3_length: 13
v_call: TRBV29-1
j_call: TRBJ1-1
cdr3_aa: CSVISGGNTEAFF
cdr3_nt: TGCAGCGTCATATCAGGGGGGAACACTGAAGCTTTCTTT

d_call: NA
clone_size: NA
cdr3_length: 13
v_call: TRBV27
j_call: TRBJ1-1
cdr3_aa: CASSLTGNTEAFF
cdr3_nt: TGTGCCAGCAGTTTAACAGGGAACACTGAAGCTTTCTTT

d_call: NA
clone_size: NA
cdr3_length: 13
v_call: TRBV6-5
j_call: TRBJ2-1
cdr3_aa: CASSFSPGLPRIF
cdr3_nt: TGTGCCAGCAGTTTCTCTCCGGGACTCCCCCGGATCTTC

d_call: NA
clone_size: NA
cdr3_length: 16
v_call: TRBV5-4
j_call: TRBJ2-6
cdr3_aa: CASSLDSGSGANVLTF
cdr3_nt: TGTGCCAGCAGCTTGGATTCAGGCTCTGGGGCCAACGTCCTGACTTTC

d_call: TRBD1
clone_size: NA
cdr3_length: 16
v_call: TRBV11-2
j_call: TRBJ1-1
cdr3_aa: CASSPRQGRMNTEAFF
cdr3_nt: TGTGCCAGCAGCCCCCGACAGGGAAGGATGAACACTGAAGCTTTCTTT

d_call: TRBD2
clone_size: NA
cdr3_length: 15
v_call: TRBV7-2
j_call: TRBJ2-3
cdr3_aa: CASSLRLAGQNTQYF
cdr3_nt: TGTGCCAGCAGCTTACGACTAGCGGGCCAAAATACGCAGTATTTT

d_call: NA
clone_size: NA
cdr3_length: 11
v_call: TRBV20-1
j_call: TRBJ2-4
cdr3_aa: CSVRAKNIQYF
cdr3_nt: TGCAGTGTCAGGGCGAAAAACATTCAGTACTTC

d_call: NA
clone_size: NA
cdr3_length: 12
v_call: TRBV19
j_call: TRBJ1-2
cdr3_aa: CASSPDSYGYTF
cdr3_nt: TGTGCCAGTAGTCCCGACAGCTATGGCTACACCTTC

d_call: TRBD1
clone_size: NA
cdr3_length: 13
v_call: TRBV27
j_call: TRBJ2-5
cdr3_aa: CASRRTGGETQYF
cdr3_nt: TGTGCCAGCAGAAGGACAGGGGGGGAGACCCAGTACTTC

d_call: NA
clone_size: NA
cdr3_length: 14
v_call: TRBV9
j_call: TRBJ2-5
cdr3_aa: CASSVAPGYGDQYF
cdr3_nt: TGTGCCAGCAGCGTAGCTCCGGGGTATGGGGACCAGTACTTC

d_call: TRBD2
clone_size: NA
cdr3_length: 15
v_call: TRBV11-3
j_call: TRBJ2-1
cdr3_aa: CASSLGLAGYNEQFF
cdr3_nt: TGTGCCAGCAGCTTAGGACTAGCGGGGTACAATGAGCAGTTCTTC

d_call: TRBD1
clone_size: NA
cdr3_length: 14
v_call: TRBV7-9
j_call: TRBJ2-7
cdr3_aa: CASSWGQGAYEQYF
cdr3_nt: TGTGCCAGCAGCTGGGGACAGGGGGCCTACGAGCAGTACTTC

d_call: NA
clone_size: NA
cdr3_length: 13
v_call: TRBV5-6
j_call: TRBJ1-6
cdr3_aa: CASSLGGNSPLHF
cdr3_nt: TGTGCCAGCAGCTTGGGCGGGAATTCACCCCTCCACTTT

d_call: TRBD1
clone_size: NA
cdr3_length: 11
v_call: TRBV2
j_call: TRBJ2-7
cdr3_aa: CASNRGYEQYF
cdr3_nt: TGTGCCAGCAACAGGGGATACGAGCAGTACTTC

d_call: NA
clone_size: NA
cdr3_length: 15
v_call: TRBV11-3
j_call: TRBJ1-2
cdr3_aa: CASSLGRIQDYGYTF
cdr3_nt: TGTGCCAGCAGCTTGGGGAGAATACAGGACTATGGCTACACCTTC

d_call: TRBD2
clone_size: few
cdr3_length: 21
v_call: TRBV18
j_call: TRBJ2-4
cdr3_aa: CASSPNITGKPGLAGRNIQYF
cdr3_nt: TGTGCCAGCTCACCAAACATTACAGGGAAACCGGGACTAGCGGGACGAAACATTCAGTACTTC

d_call: TRBD2
clone_size: NA
cdr3_length: 16
v_call: TRBV5-4
j_call: TRBJ2-3
cdr3_aa: CASSLGGGSETDTQYF
cdr3_nt: TGTGCCAGCAGCTTGGGAGGCGGGAGTGAGACAGATACGCAGTATTTT

d_call: TRBD1
clone_size: NA
cdr3_length: 15
v_call: TRBV28
j_call: TRBJ1-4
cdr3_aa: CASRSGTGIPEKLFF
cdr3_nt: TGTGCCAGCAGATCCGGGACAGGGATTCCTGAAAAACTGTTTTTT

d_call: NA
clone_size: NA
cdr3_length: 13
v_call: TRBV7-2
j_call: TRBJ1-2
cdr3_aa: CASSQRGIYGYTF
cdr3_nt: TGTGCCAGCAGCCAAAGAGGAATTTATGGCTACACCTTC

d_call: NA
clone_size: few
cdr3_length: 16
v_call: TRBV27
j_call: TRBJ2-5
cdr3_aa: CASSSRGLAGVETQYF
cdr3_nt: TGTGCCAGCAGCTCAAGGGGGCTAGCGGGCGTAGAGACCCAGTACTTC

d_call: NA
clone_size: NA
cdr3_length: 13
v_call: TRBV5-6
j_call: TRBJ2-7
cdr3_aa: CASSLRRGYEQYF
cdr3_nt: TGTGCCAGCAGCTTAAGGAGGGGCTACGAGCAGTACTTC